The clone carrying this T cell receptor beta chain was seen a handful of times. The antigen is not known. The authors ran a second PCR of 7 to 11 cycles using a sample-barcoded 5' primer and a J-beta primer mix. TCRdb re-called the 5' RACE reads with MiXCR, one entry per CDR3 protein. The table includes 1,500,000 or so distinct CDR3 sequences, almost 60% detected once. The data were taken from a study of blood T cells in healthy people across ages. Study observations and caveats: Greater diversity and more naive CD4+ cells were seen in long-lived donors than in aged donors.

V lost 1 base to trimming and J lost 1 base; unmatched junction nucleotides: 6. The CDR3 loop spans 17 amino acids. Germline V lookup: CDR1 LGHNA, CDR2 YNFKEQ. Specimen: blood. The V gene is TRBV4-2, the J gene TRBJ2-2; 7 nucleotides line up with TRBD2. The TCR comes from a man aged 18 to 35 in good health. The CDR3 loop reads CASSQGHQRGNTGELFF. The CDR3 DNA sequence: TGTGCCAGCAGCCAAGGCCACCAGCGGGGGAACACCGGGGAGCTGTTTTTT.